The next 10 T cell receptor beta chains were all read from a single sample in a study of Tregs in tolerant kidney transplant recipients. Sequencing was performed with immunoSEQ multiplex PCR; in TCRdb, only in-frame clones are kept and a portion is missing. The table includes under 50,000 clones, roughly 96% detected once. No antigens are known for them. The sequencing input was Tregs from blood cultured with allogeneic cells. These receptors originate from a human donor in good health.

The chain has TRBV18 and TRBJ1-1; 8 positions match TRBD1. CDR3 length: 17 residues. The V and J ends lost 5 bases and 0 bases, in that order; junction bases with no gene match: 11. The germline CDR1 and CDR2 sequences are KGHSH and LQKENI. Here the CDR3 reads CASSSDRTGTMNTEAFF. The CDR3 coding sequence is TGTGCCAGCTCATCGGACAGGACAGGGACCATGAACACTGAAGCTTTCTTT.

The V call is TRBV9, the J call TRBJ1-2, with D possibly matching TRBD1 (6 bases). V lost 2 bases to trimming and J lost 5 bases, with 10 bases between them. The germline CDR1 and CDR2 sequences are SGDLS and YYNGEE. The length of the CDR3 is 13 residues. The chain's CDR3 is CASSVRGSYGYTF. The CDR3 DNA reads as TGTGCCAGCAGCGTCAGGGGTTCGTATGGCTACACCTTC.

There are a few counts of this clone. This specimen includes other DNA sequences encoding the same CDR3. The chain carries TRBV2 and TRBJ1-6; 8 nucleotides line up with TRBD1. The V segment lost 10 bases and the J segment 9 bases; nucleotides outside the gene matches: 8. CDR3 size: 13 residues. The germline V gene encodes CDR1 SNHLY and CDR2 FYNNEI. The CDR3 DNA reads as TGTGCCAAACAGGGGGTTGGAGTTTCACCCCTCCACTTT. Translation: CAKQGVGVSPLHF.

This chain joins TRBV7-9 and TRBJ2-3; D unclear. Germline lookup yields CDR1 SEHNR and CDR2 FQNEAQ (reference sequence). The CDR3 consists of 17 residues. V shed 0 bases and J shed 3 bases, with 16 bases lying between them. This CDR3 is CASSLAKTPLVTDTQYF. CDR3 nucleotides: TGTGCCAGCAGCTTAGCGAAGACTCCCTTGGTGACAGATACGCAGTATTTT.

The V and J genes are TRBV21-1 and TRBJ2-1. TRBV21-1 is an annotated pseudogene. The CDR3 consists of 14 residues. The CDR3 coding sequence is TGTGCCAGCAGCCGGGGCCCGGCGTACAATGAGCAGTTCTTC. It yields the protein CASSRGPAYNEQFF.

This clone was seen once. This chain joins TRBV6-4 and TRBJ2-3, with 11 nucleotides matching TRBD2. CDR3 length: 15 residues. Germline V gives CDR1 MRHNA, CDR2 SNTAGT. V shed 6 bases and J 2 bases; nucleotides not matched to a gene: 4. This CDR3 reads CASSPGLAATDTQYF. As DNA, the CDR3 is TGTGCCAGCAGCCCGGGACTAGCGGCCACAGATACGCAGTATTTT.

CDR3 loop: CASSLAQGVSPGYGYTF. CDR3 coding DNA: TGCGCCAGCAGCTTGGCCCAGGGCGTTTCGCCGGGGTATGGCTACACCTTC. This rearrangement joins TRBV5-1 to TRBJ1-2; TRBD1 might be the D (5 bases). CDR3 length: 17 amino acids. Trimming pared 0 bases from V and 5 bases from J, leaving 20 bases between. Per germline, CDR1 SGHRS and CDR2 YFSETQ.

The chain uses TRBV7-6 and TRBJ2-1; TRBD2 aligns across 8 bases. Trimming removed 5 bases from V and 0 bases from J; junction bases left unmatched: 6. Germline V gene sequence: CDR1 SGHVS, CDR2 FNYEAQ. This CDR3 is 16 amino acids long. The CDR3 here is CASSQISGGSYNEQFF. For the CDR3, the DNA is TGTGCCAGCAGCCAAATAAGCGGGGGCTCCTACAATGAGCAGTTCTTC.

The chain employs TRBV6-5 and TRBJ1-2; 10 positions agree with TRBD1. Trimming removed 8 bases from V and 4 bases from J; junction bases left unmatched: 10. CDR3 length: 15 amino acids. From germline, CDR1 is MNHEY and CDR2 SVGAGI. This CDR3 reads CASGIRTGGIYGYTF. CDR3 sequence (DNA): TGTGCCAGCGGTATTAGGACAGGGGGTATCTATGGCTACACCTTC.

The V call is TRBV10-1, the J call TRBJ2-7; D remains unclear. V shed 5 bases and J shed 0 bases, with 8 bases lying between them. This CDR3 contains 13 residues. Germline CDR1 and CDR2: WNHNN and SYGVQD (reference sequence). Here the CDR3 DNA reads TGCGCCAGCAGTTTAGCAAGCTCCTACGAGCAGTACTTC. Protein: CASSLASSYEQYF.